These 21 T cell receptor beta chains originate from one sample sequenced in a study of T cell responses to AZD1222 COVID-19 vaccine. Profiling relied on immunoSEQ multiplex PCR, and the TCRdb table lists in-frame clones only, not all of them. The data show about 180,000 clones, about 90% seen once. The sequenced sample was peripheral blood, obtained on day 0 of AZD1222 vaccination. The receptors stem from an adult in good health.

The chain combines TRBV11-2 with TRBJ2-7; perhaps TRBD1 as D (6 bases). Trimming stripped 5 bases from V and 1 base from J, with 18 bases between. Per the germline V gene, CDR1 is SGHAT and CDR2 is FQNNGV. This CDR3 has 16 amino acids. The CDR3 DNA reads TGTGCCAGCAGCCACCAGGGGACATCCTCTTCCTACGAGCAGTACTTC. Its protein product is CASSHQGTSSSYEQYF. Full variable domain (rest looked up from reference TRBV11-2 and TRBJ2-7): EAGVAQSPRYKIIEKRQSVAFWCNPISGHATLYWYQQILGQGPKLLIQFQNNGVVDDSQLPKDRFSAERLKGVDSTLKIQPAKLEDSAVYLCASSHQGTSSSYEQYFGPGTRLTVT.

The chain couples TRBV11-1 to TRBJ1-1; the D gene is possibly TRBD1 (6 bases). The length of the CDR3 is 14 residues. The germline V gene encodes CDR1 SGHAT and CDR2 FQDESV (reference sequence). The V end was cut by 3 bases, the J end by 1 base, with 9 bases between. In DNA form, the CDR3 reads TGTGCCAGCAGCTTGGGCAGGGGGAACACTGAAGCTTTCTTT. Translated: CASSLGRGNTEAFF.

As to this clone: This sample also contains other DNA sequences that code for the same CDR3. The rearrangement uses TRBV29-1 and TRBJ1-2; D not resolved. Germline lookup yields CDR1 SQVTM and CDR2 ANQGSEA. Trimming took off 3 bases at V and 6 bases at J, with 5 bases between the two ends. The CDR3 runs 10 residues. CDR3 coding DNA: TGCAGCGTTGATGGGGATGGCTACACCTTC. Its translation is CSVDGDGYTF.

The chain combines TRBV27 with TRBJ1-1; D ambiguous. This CDR3 has 15 residues. The germline CDR1 and CDR2 sequences are MNHEY and SMNVEV (reference sequence). Trimming took off 0 bases at V and 2 bases at J, with 10 bases between the two ends. Here the CDR3 reads CASSLSPWYNTEAFF. The CDR3 nucleotides read TGTGCCAGCAGTTTATCCCCCTGGTACAACACTGAAGCTTTCTTT.

The J gene is TRBJ1-2, the V gene TRBV2; D unclear. CDR1 is SNHLY and CDR2 is FYNNEI in the germline V gene. This CDR3 spans 12 amino acids. Trimming stripped 4 bases from V and 7 bases from J, with 10 bases between. CDR3 coding DNA: TGTGCCAGCAGTGTGGGCCAGGCTGGCTACACCTTC. As protein: CASSVGQAGYTF.

The rearrangement links TRBV5-6 to TRBJ2-7, with D tentatively TRBD2 (6 bases). The ends were cut back, 2 bases at V and 2 bases at J, with 11 bases in the middle. CDR3 length: 14 residues. Germline V gene data show CDR1 as SGHDT and CDR2 as YYEEEE. CDR3 amino acids: CASSFLGGTYEQYF. CDR3 nucleotides: TGTGCCAGCAGCTTTCTGGGGGGAACCTACGAGCAGTACTTC.

V and J are TRBV4-1 and TRBJ2-6, with D unresolved. The length of the CDR3 is 16 residues. Germline V CDR1 and CDR2: MGHRA, YSYEKL. Between the trimmed V and J ends, which lost 1 base and 4 bases, there was a span of 11 bases. CDR3 bases: TGCGCCAGCAGCCAAGCGGTCATAGCCGGGGCCAACGTCCTGACTTTC. This gives the protein CASSQAVIAGANVLTF.

This clone was seen once. The chain employs TRBV5-1 and TRBJ2-3; 8 nucleotides match TRBD2. The germline gives CDR1 SGHRS, CDR2 YFSETQ. The CDR3 loop spans 14 amino acids. The trim removed 3 bases at V and 6 bases at J, leaving 6 bases unmatched. The CDR3 sequence: CASSWGLVSDTQYF. The CDR3 DNA is TGCGCCAGCAGCTGGGGACTAGTCTCCGATACGCAGTATTTT. The whole variable domain, remainder taken from reference TRBV5-1 and TRBJ2-3, is KAGVTQTPRYLIKTRGQQVTLSCSPISGHRSVSWYQQTPGQGLQFLFEYFSETQRNKGNFPGRFSGRQFSNSRSEMNVSTLELGDSALYLCASSWGLVSDTQYFGPGTRLTVL.

The chain uses TRBV3-1 (or the pseudogene TRBV3-2) and TRBJ2-5; D is undetermined. The V gene's germline CDR1 is LGHDT and CDR2 YNNKEL (reference sequence). V lost 2 bases and J lost 6, with 4 bases in between. CDR3 length: 11 amino acids. The CDR3 DNA follows: TGTGCCAGCAGCCAAACCCAGACCCAGTACTTC. The encoded protein is CASSQTQTQYF.

In DNA form, the CDR3 reads TGTGCCTGCACCCGATCGACGGCCACAGATACGCAGTATTTT. Translating it yields CACTRSTATDTQYF. The chain employs TRBV30 and TRBJ2-3; D uncertain. The CDR3 has 14 amino acids. With 6 bases removed from V and 2 bases from J, the gap between germline ends came to 15 bases. Germline-derived CDR1 and CDR2 are GTSNPN and SVGIG (reference sequence).

The chain is built from TRBV6-5 and TRBJ2-2, with D tentatively TRBD1 (5 bases). V gave up 0 bases and J gave up 7 bases, with 9 bases separating them. The CDR3 has 14 residues. In germline, CDR1 is MNHEY, CDR2 SVGAGI. CDR3 DNA sequence: TGTGCCAGCAGTTACTCGAAAGGGGTCGGGGAGCTGTTTTTT. Amino acids: CASSYSKGVGELFF.

The V and J genes are TRBV29-1 and TRBJ1-2; the D gene is possibly TRBD1 (6 bases). The germline V gene encodes CDR1 SQVTM and CDR2 ANQGSEA. V was trimmed by 7 bases and J by 5 bases, leaving 8 bases between them. The CDR3 has 10 residues. The CDR3, as DNA: TGCAGCGCAGGGACATATGGCTACACCTTC. Protein product: CSAGTYGYTF.

This sequence joins TRBV4-3 and TRBJ2-7; 7 bases fit TRBD2. The CDR3 runs 14 residues. The V segment lost 1 base and the J segment 5 bases; nucleotides outside the gene matches: 5. Germline CDR1 LGHNA, CDR2 YSLEER. The DNA for the CDR3 is TGCGCCAGCAGCCAAGGGACGACTAGCCACGAGCAGTACTTC. Translation gives CASSQGTTSHEQYF.

The chain links TRBV30 to TRBJ2-7, with D hard to call. This CDR3 comprises 14 residues. The germline gives CDR1 GTSNPN, CDR2 SVGIG (reference sequence). The ends were cut back, 2 bases at V and 1 base at J, with 12 bases in the middle. The CDR3 sequence: CAWSLSDVSYEQYF. Written as DNA, the CDR3 is TGTGCCTGGAGTCTCTCGGACGTATCCTACGAGCAGTACTTC.

V gene TRBV27 combines with J gene TRBJ2-7; TRBD2 matches at 12 bases. The ends lost 6 bases at V and 2 bases at J; junction bases unmatched: 5. This CDR3 region has 15 residues. The germline V gene encodes CDR1 MNHEY and CDR2 SMNVEV (reference sequence). CDR3 coding DNA: TGTGCCAGCAGGGACAGACTAGCGGGGGCCTACGAGCAGTACTTC. Its translation: CASRDRLAGAYEQYF.

This chain joins TRBV19 and TRBJ1-1, with unresolved D. V lost 3 bases and J 2 bases, leaving 7 bases between the germline ends. CDR1 LNHDA and CDR2 SQIVND come from the germline V gene (reference sequence). This CDR3 spans 13 amino acids. The CDR3 coding sequence is TGTGCCAGTAGTATCCAGGTCAACACTGAAGCTTTCTTT. It codes for CASSIQVNTEAFF.

This clone was seen more than once but under ten times. The V gene is TRBV30, the J gene TRBJ1-1; maybe TRBD1 (6 bases). The CDR3 is 13 residues long. Trimming took off 2 bases at V and 1 base at J, with 8 bases between the two ends. CDR1 and CDR2 from the germline V gene are GTSNPN and SVGIG (reference sequence). Written as DNA, the CDR3 is TGTGCCTGGAGTCTACAGGGGAACACTGAAGCTTTCTTT. Translated: CAWSLQGNTEAFF.

The V call is TRBV30, the J call TRBJ1-3, with D possibly TRBD1 on 6 matching bases. V dropped 3 bases and J dropped 0 bases, with 12 bases sitting between them. This CDR3 contains 15 residues. Per germline, CDR1 GTSNPN and CDR2 SVGIG (reference sequence). CDR3 sequence: CAWRRFRGSGNTIYF. CDR3 coding DNA: TGTGCCTGGAGACGGTTCAGGGGCTCTGGAAACACCATATATTTT. The variable domain in full, completed from reference TRBV30 and TRBJ1-3, reads SQTIHQWPATLVQPVGSPLSLECTVEGTSNPNLYWYRQAAGRGLQLLFYSVGIGQISSEVPQNLSASRPQDRQFILSSKKLLLSDSGFYLCAWRRFRGSGNTIYFGEGSWLTVV.

The V call is TRBV5-4, the J call TRBJ1-1; a possible D gene is TRBD1 (5 bases). The CDR3 loop spans 13 amino acids. Germline CDR1 reads SGHNT; CDR2 reads YYREEE (reference sequence). V lost 5 bases, J lost 5 bases, and 13 bases lay in between. DNA for the CDR3: TGTGCCAGCAGTAGTCAGGGTGGGACTGAAGCTTTCTTT. Amino acids: CASSSQGGTEAFF.

The V call is TRBV19, the J call TRBJ1-2; D gene ambiguous. Germline CDR1 LNHDA, CDR2 SQIVND (reference sequence). The ends were cut back, 5 bases at V and 0 bases at J, with 10 bases in the middle. The CDR3 covers 14 residues. In nucleotides, the CDR3 is TGTGCCAGTAGTCCCCAGGCGACTAACTATGGCTACACCTTC. Translating it yields CASSPQATNYGYTF.

V gene TRBV4-1 combines with J gene TRBJ2-1; D not resolved. The germline V gene has CDR1 MGHRA and CDR2 YSYEKL. Trimming removed 3 bases at V and 8 bases at J, with 14 bases between. CDR3 length: 14 amino acids. CDR3 DNA sequence: TGCGCCAGCAGCCAGGTATCTGGGGTCTATGAGCAGTTCTTC. This gives the protein CASSQVSGVYEQFF.